This TCR beta chain was captured in a study of control samples from healthy donors and cancer patients. Worth noting for this clone: The same CDR3 can be traced to other DNA sequences in this sample.

CDR3 size: 13 residues. CDR1 is SGHRS, CDR2 YFSETQ, per germline. V was shortened by 1 base and J by 6 bases, with 10 bases between the two germline ends. Libraries were prepared by immunoSEQ multiplex PCR; TCRdb keeps only in-frame clonotypes and omits some of them. The table records 110,000 to 150,000 clones, under 95% of them present only once. The V gene is TRBV5-1, the J gene TRBJ1-1, with unresolved D. This TCR derives from a man aged 18 to 29 in good health. Sequencing was carried out using blood. The CDR3 protein is CASSLMDESEAFF. In nucleotides, the CDR3 is TGCGCCAGCAGCTTGATGGATGAGTCTGAAGCTTTCTTT.